The subject of this entry is one T cell receptor (beta chain). Its target antigen remains unknown. One base away there is no much larger clone; base qualities are not given. The CDR3 regions of human TCRbeta chains were subjected to immunosequencing. The study's processing was this. TCRs in the repertoires were matched against a reference library of SARS-CoV-2-specific TCRs that had been generated with the MIRA antigen-specificity platform. Breadth was defined as the fraction of unique TCRs that were SARS-CoV-2-associated, and depth was defined as the fraction of total T cells that were SARS-CoV-2-associated. Using the MIRA data, every spike-specific TCR was mapped to the spike region that the TCR reacted to and assigned to either a CD4 or a CD8 class. Log10-transformed breadth and depth values were compared by one-way ANOVA with Sidak's multiple comparisons tests. TCRdb mirrors the immuneACCESS table, restricted to in-frame sequences. Some clones are absent from its copies; in checked studies, under half trace to an unresolved V gene, and the reason for the others is unknown. V and J calls and clone size follow that table, whereas D and trimming were derived from the DNA. Present in this sample are around 120,000 clones, over 80% of which were seen just once. The ten largest clones take up about 14% of the sample.

The data are from a study of T cell responses to AZD1222 COVID-19 vaccine (dated by TCRdb to the early 2020s). Turning to the overall study: AZD1222 recipients whose second dose came at about 4 weeks and those whose second dose came at about 12 weeks were combined into one group, since spike-specific TCR depth and breadth did not differ between the two schedules. A total of 240 or so trial participants underwent TCR sequencing, of whom about 200 had received two doses of AZD1222 and about 25 had received two doses of the MenACWY control vaccine. Trial participants were enrolled into age subgroups of 18-55, 56-69 and 70-plus years, which contained approximately 150, 28 and 58 TCR-sequenced participants, respectively. General study outcomes and caveats: After two AZD1222 doses, spike-specific TCR breadth and depth were significantly higher than at day 0 and than in MenACWY recipients. Because no day 14 peak-response samples were available, the repertoires could be characterized only after the peak T cell response. The 56-69-year group was small, and its depth increase did not reach significance, likely because of low power. Conclusions about previously exposed vaccinees are limited, since just a handful of AZD1222 recipients were seropositive for SARS-CoV-2 at baseline. Participants were mostly white British and included more females than males, and it was suggested by the authors that clonal diversity may have been underestimated. The vaccine-associated CD4 TCRs covered the entire spike protein, and the dominant responses fell in regions 160-218 and 743-854. Reportedly, almost half of the unique spike-specific TCRs recognized epitopes lying outside the regions that are mutated in the B.1.351 and B.1.1.7 variants.

The time point label on this specimen signifies: baseline before first vaccination. Samples from vaccinated people were obtained from the UK trials COV001 and COV002, which included a single-blind randomized controlled phase 2/3 trial of AZD1222 (ChAdOx1 nCoV-19) in healthy adults. Trial participant PBMC samples were collected at day 0 and day 28 after the second dose for TCRbeta chain sequencing. In the germline V gene (reference sequence), CDR1 corresponds to SEHNR and CDR2 to FQNEAQ. The CDR3, cysteine through phenylalanine, is 15 amino acids long. Here the CDR3 DNA is all that survives: 45 bases in frame from base 1. The germline V end is reduced by 1 base and the J end by 8 bases; junction bases left unmatched: 8.

Recombination joined TRBV7-9 with TRBJ2-1; 7 nucleotides in the junction match TRBD2. The clonotype was recovered from an adult in good health. This specimen was peripheral blood, taken on day 0 of AZD1222 vaccination. The CDR3 amino acid sequence is: CASSLGAGKTDEQFF. The nucleotide sequence is given as TGTGCCAGCAGCTTAGGAGCGGGAAAGACGGATGAGCAGTTCTTC.